Listed below are T cell receptor beta chains from one sample, sequenced in a study of blood T cell repertoires in COVID-19. This table comes from immunoSEQ multiplex PCR, and its TCRdb copy is limited to in-frame clones, with some not included. The sample shows 95,000 to 150,000 clones, 82% of them seen only once. The source material was peripheral blood. The receptor set was obtained from a woman in her 70s with acute or convalescent COVID-19. CDR3s include the opening cysteine and the closing phenylalanine or tryptophan. D genes are given only for firm matches. Clone size appears in some rows only: once, few, many, or a class for an expanded clone.

clone_size,v_call,j_call,d_call,cdr3_aa,cdr3_nt
.,TRBV11-3,TRBJ1-5,.,CASSLGGASNQPQHF,TGTGCCAGCAGCTTAGGCGGGGCTAGCAATCAGCCCCAGCATTTT
.,TRBV3-1/TRBV3-2,TRBJ2-7,TRBD2,CASSQDAAGGVYEQYF,TGTGCCAGCAGCCAAGATGCCGCGGGGGGGGTCTACGAGCAGTACTTC
.,TRBV6-5,TRBJ2-3,.,CASRRWGGSTDTQYF,TGTGCCAGCCGGAGGTGGGGAGGTAGCACAGATACGCAGTATTTT
.,TRBV7-9,TRBJ2-1,TRBD2,CASSLTSGGPYNEQFF,TGTGCCAGCAGCCTCACTTCGGGGGGGCCTTACAATGAGCAGTTCTTC
.,TRBV5-4,TRBJ2-3,TRBD2,CASSYPPSGGLDTQYF,TGTGCCAGCAGCTATCCCCCTAGCGGGGGATTAGATACGCAGTATTTT
.,TRBV11-2,TRBJ2-1,.,CASSLQGISYNEQFF,TGTGCCAGCAGCCTACAGGGTATCTCCTACAATGAGCAGTTCTTC
.,TRBV7-2,TRBJ2-1,.,CASSLALGGTNEQFF,TGTGCCAGCAGCTTAGCTCTGGGCGGGACCAATGAGCAGTTCTTC
few,TRBV7-2,TRBJ1-2,.,CASSIRGRGYTF,TGTGCCAGCAGCATACGAGGGAGAGGCTACACCTTC
few,TRBV5-4,TRBJ2-2,TRBD2,CASSNLAGGPDTGELFF,TGTGCCAGCAGCAATCTAGCGGGGGGGCCGGACACCGGGGAGCTGTTTTTT
.,TRBV2,TRBJ1-2,.,CASSRVRGGSGYGYTF,TGTGCCAGCAGTAGAGTCAGGGGCGGATCAGGCTATGGCTACACCTTC
.,TRBV19,TRBJ2-3,.,CASSMRPLSTDTQYF,TGTGCCAGTAGTATGAGGCCGTTGAGCACAGATACGCAGTATTTT
.,TRBV19,TRBJ2-1,TRBD1,CASSTGTDYNEQFF,TGTGCCAGTAGTACCGGGACAGATTACAATGAGCAGTTCTTC
.,TRBV4-1,TRBJ1-1,TRBD1,CASSLTDRPNTEAFF,TGCGCCAGCAGCCTTACGGACAGGCCGAACACTGAAGCTTTCTTT
.,TRBV6-2/TRBV6-3,TRBJ1-1,.,CASSYSISRGATEAFF,TGTGCCAGCAGTTACTCGATAAGTCGGGGGGCCACTGAAGCTTTCTTT
.,TRBV6-6,TRBJ1-5,.,CASMERPDSNQPQHF,TGTGCCAGCATGGAGAGACCAGATAGCAATCAGCCCCAGCATTTT
.,TRBV6-2/TRBV6-3,TRBJ1-5,TRBD1,CASSYSSHRGHHQPQHF,TGTGCCAGCAGTTACTCGTCCCACAGGGGGCATCATCAGCCCCAGCATTTT
.,TRBV5-1,TRBJ2-3,TRBD1,CASATQGGTDTQYF,TGCGCCAGCGCGACACAGGGGGGAACAGATACGCAGTATTTT
.,TRBV6-5,TRBJ1-3,.,CASSYSIASGNTIYF,TGTGCCAGCAGTTACTCGATAGCATCTGGAAACACCATATATTTT
.,TRBV11-2,TRBJ2-1,TRBD2,CASSLDPPRCAGGGQNEQFF,TGTGCCAGCAGCTTAGACCCCCCCCGCTGCGCGGGGGGGGGCCAAAATGAGCAGTTCTTC
.,TRBV7-9,TRBJ1-3,TRBD1,CASSSTTGANTIYF,TGTGCCAGCAGCTCCACGACAGGGGCAAACACCATATATTTT
.,TRBV5-6,TRBJ1-3,.,CASTQDPSHGNTIYF,TGTGCCAGCACCCAGGATCCCAGCCATGGAAACACCATATATTTT
.,TRBV4-2,TRBJ2-6,.,CASSQVSSGANVLTF,TGTGCCAGCAGCCAGGTTAGCTCTGGGGCCAACGTCCTGACTTTC
.,TRBV5-4,TRBJ1-2,.,CASSLETGLGAYGYTF,TGTGCCAGCAGCTTGGAGACCGGTTTAGGGGCGTATGGCTACACCTTC
.,TRBV7-9,TRBJ2-7,TRBD2,CASSLGRIAGGEQYF,TGTGCCAGCAGCTTAGGAAGAATAGCGGGGGGCGAGCAGTACTTC
few,TRBV11-2,TRBJ1-3,TRBD1,CASSDRAGWNTIYF,TGTGCCAGCAGCGACAGGGCTGGCTGGAACACCATATATTTT
few,TRBV18,TRBJ2-2,.,CASSPQSGTGELFF,TGTGCCAGCTCACCACAGAGCGGGACCGGGGAGCTGTTTTTT
.,TRBV27,TRBJ1-3,TRBD1,CASSAGGFGNTIYF,TGTGCCAGCAGTGCAGGGGGGTTCGGAAACACCATATATTTT
.,TRBV30,TRBJ2-3,.,CAWAVVTDTQYF,TGTGCCTGGGCGGTAGTCACAGATACGCAGTATTTT
.,TRBV14,TRBJ1-1,.,CASSQGMGLGNTEAFF,TGTGCCAGCAGCCAAGGAATGGGCCTTGGGAACACTGAAGCTTTCTTT
.,TRBV5-6,TRBJ1-2,TRBD1,CASSLVNRGHGGYTF,TGTGCCAGCAGCTTGGTCAACAGGGGGCATGGTGGCTACACCTTC
.,TRBV5-4,TRBJ2-5,TRBD2,CASSPERGGPRGIYF,TGTGCCAGCAGCCCAGAGCGGGGGGGCCCTCGGGGTATTTACTTC
.,TRBV4-2,TRBJ2-3,TRBD1,CASSQRGPVDTQYF,TGTGCCAGCAGCCAAAGGGGGCCCGTAGATACGCAGTATTTT
.,TRBV7-2,TRBJ2-5,TRBD2,CASSSGLAEETQYF,TGTGCCAGCAGCTCGGGACTAGCCGAAGAGACCCAGTACTTC
.,TRBV12-3/TRBV12-4,TRBJ1-4,TRBD1,CASKTGTVEKLFF,TGTGCCAGCAAAACTGGGACAGTGGAAAAACTGTTTTTT
once,TRBV5-4,TRBJ1-2,.,CASRQIGVSYGYTF,TGTGCCAGCAGACAGATCGGGGTTAGCTATGGCTACACCTTC
.,TRBV14,TRBJ2-7,TRBD1,CASSLSGTGFIYEQYF,TGTGCCAGCAGCCTCTCCGGGACAGGCTTTATATACGAGCAGTACTTC
.,TRBV6-6,TRBJ1-3,TRBD1,CASSRDRGPSGNTIYF,TGTGCCAGCAGTCGAGACAGGGGACCCTCTGGAAACACCATATATTTT
.,TRBV5-6,TRBJ1-2,TRBD1,CASSFPGQGIYGYTF,TGTGCCAGCAGCTTTCCGGGACAGGGAATCTATGGCTACACCTTC
.,TRBV14,TRBJ2-2,TRBD2,CASSRTGLAVTGELFF,TGTGCCAGCAGCCGGACGGGACTAGCGGTTACCGGGGAGCTGTTTTTT
.,TRBV11-3,TRBJ2-2,TRBD2,CASRDSASGGLSGELFF,TGTGCCAGCAGGGACAGTGCGAGCGGGGGGCTGTCCGGGGAGCTGTTTTTT
.,TRBV14,TRBJ1-2,.,CASSQRVNYGYTF,TGTGCCAGCAGCCAACGCGTGAACTATGGCTACACCTTC
.,TRBV5-1,TRBJ1-5,.,CASSLDNPNQPQHF,TGCGCCAGCAGCTTAGACAATCCCAATCAGCCCCAGCATTTT
.,TRBV5-8,TRBJ1-2,.,CASSLARLGGEANGYTF,TGTGCCAGCAGCTTGGCCCGATTGGGGGGAGAAGCGAATGGCTACACCTTC
.,TRBV29-1,TRBJ2-3,.,CSARVLTGSPDTQYF,TGCAGCGCTAGGGTACTGACAGGTTCACCAGATACGCAGTATTTT
few,TRBV7-9,TRBJ2-1,.,CASSLELYEQFF,TGTGCCAGCAGCTTAGAACTTTATGAGCAGTTCTTC
.,TRBV9,TRBJ2-1,.,CASSTGDFHNEQFF,TGTGCCAGCAGCACCGGGGACTTCCACAATGAGCAGTTCTTC
.,TRBV4-1,TRBJ1-6,TRBD1,CASSQDPSRTGNNSPLHF,TGCGCCAGCAGCCAAGATCCTTCCAGGACAGGGAATAATTCACCCCTCCACTTT
once,TRBV9,TRBJ2-1,TRBD2,CASSVRVAGGIQSEQFF,TGTGCCAGCAGCGTACGTGTGGCGGGGGGAATACAAAGTGAGCAGTTCTTC
.,TRBV4-1,TRBJ1-3,.,CASSQGPLSGNTIYF,TGCGCCAGCAGCCAGGGGCCTCTCTCTGGAAACACCATATATTTT
once,TRBV11-1,TRBJ2-5,TRBD2,CASSLGLQETQYF,TGTGCCAGCAGCTTGGGACTACAAGAGACCCAGTACTTC
.,TRBV30,TRBJ1-6,TRBD1,CAWTPGTGYNSPLHF,TGTGCCTGGACCCCCGGGACAGGGTATAATTCACCCCTCCACTTT
.,TRBV27,TRBJ1-6,TRBD1,CASSLGQGRNSPLHF,TGTGCCAGCAGTTTGGGACAGGGGCGGAATTCACCCCTCCACTTT
.,TRBV11-3,TRBJ1-1,.,CASSPGHRVTEAFF,TGTGCCAGCAGCCCGGGACACAGGGTCACTGAAGCTTTCTTT
.,TRBV5-1,TRBJ1-3,.,CASSIDRLTGNTIYF,TGCGCCAGCAGCATCGACAGGTTAACTGGAAACACCATATATTTT
.,TRBV9,TRBJ2-1,TRBD1,CASSVPRGQNYNEQFF,TGTGCCAGCAGCGTCCCACGGGGACAGAACTACAATGAGCAGTTCTTC